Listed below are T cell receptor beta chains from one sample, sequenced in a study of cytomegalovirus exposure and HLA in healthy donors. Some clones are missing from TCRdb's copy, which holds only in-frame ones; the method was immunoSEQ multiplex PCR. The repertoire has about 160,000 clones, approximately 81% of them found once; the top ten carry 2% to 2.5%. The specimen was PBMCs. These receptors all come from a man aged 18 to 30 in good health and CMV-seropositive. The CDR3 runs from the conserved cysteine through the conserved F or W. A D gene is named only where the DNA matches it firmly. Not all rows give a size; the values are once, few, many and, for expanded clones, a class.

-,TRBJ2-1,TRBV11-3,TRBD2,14,CASSFGGGAFEQFF,TGTGCCAGCAGCTTTGGCGGGGGGGCATTTGAGCAGTTCTTC
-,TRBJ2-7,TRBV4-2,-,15,CASSQAGSAAYEQYF,TGTGCCAGCAGCCAGGCGGGGTCAGCAGCCTACGAGCAGTACTTC
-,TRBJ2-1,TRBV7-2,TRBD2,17,CASSLGTSGGAEHEQFF,TGTGCCAGCAGCCTAGGGACTAGCGGGGGGGCCGAACATGAGCAGTTCTTC
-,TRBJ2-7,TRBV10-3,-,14,CAISESERASEQYF,TGTGCCATCAGTGAGTCGGAGAGAGCCAGCGAGCAGTACTTC
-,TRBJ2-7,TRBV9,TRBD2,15,CASSVSLAGNDEQYF,TGTGCCAGCAGCGTATCGCTAGCGGGGAACGACGAGCAGTACTTC
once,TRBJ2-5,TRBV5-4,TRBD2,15,CASSSSGGALETQYF,TGTGCCAGCAGCAGTAGCGGGGGGGCCCTGGAGACCCAGTACTTC
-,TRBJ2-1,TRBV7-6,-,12,CASSILSNEQFF,TGTGCCAGCAGCATACTAAGCAATGAGCAGTTCTTC
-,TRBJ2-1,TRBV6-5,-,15,CASSYGYSWEYEQFF,TGTGCCAGCAGTTACGGATACTCTTGGGAGTATGAGCAGTTCTTC
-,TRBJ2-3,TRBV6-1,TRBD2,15,CASSSSGGLTDTQYF,TGTGCCAGCAGCTCGTCGGGGGGGTTAACAGATACGCAGTATTTT
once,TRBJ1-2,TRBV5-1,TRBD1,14,CASRPTGGNYGYTF,TGCGCCAGCAGGCCGACAGGGGGTAACTATGGCTACACCTTC
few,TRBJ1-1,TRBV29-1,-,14,CSVGARVGDTEAFF,TGCAGCGTCGGAGCCAGGGTAGGGGACACTGAAGCTTTCTTT
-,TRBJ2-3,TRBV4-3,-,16,CASSQRLGSHTDTQYF,TGCGCCAGCAGCCAAAGATTGGGCAGCCACACAGATACGCAGTATTTT
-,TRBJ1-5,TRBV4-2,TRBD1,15,CASSLTGESNQPQHF,TGTGCCAGCAGCCTTACAGGGGAAAGCAATCAGCCCCAGCATTTT
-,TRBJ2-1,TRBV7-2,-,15,CASSPQTSSYNEQFF,TGTGCCAGCAGCCCCCAAACAAGCTCCTACAATGAGCAGTTCTTC
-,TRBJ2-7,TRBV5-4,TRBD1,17,CASSPSPVGGQGREQYF,TGTGCCAGCAGCCCCAGCCCCGTTGGGGGACAGGGGAGGGAGCAGTACTTC
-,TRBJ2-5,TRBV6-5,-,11,CASSQGETQYF,TGTGCCAGCAGCCAGGGGGAGACCCAGTACTTC
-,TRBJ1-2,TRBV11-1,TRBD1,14,CASSVTGGAGGYTF,TGTGCCAGCAGCGTGACAGGGGGCGCAGGCGGCTACACCTTC
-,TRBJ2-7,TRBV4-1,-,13,CASSQGARDEQYF,TGCGCCAGCAGCCAAGGGGCGAGGGACGAGCAGTACTTC
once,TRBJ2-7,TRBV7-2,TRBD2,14,CASSSRRGGDEQYF,TGTGCCAGCAGCAGCCGTCGGGGGGGCGACGAGCAGTACTTC
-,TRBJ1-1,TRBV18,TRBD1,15,CASSPGQGAGTEAFF,TGTGCCAGCTCACCCGGACAGGGGGCAGGCACTGAAGCTTTCTTT
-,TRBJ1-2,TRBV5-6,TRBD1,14,CASRLQGADYGYTF,TGTGCCAGCAGGCTACAGGGGGCTGACTATGGCTACACCTTC
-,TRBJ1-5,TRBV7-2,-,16,CASSLGGGNGNQPQHF,TGTGCCAGCAGCTTAGGGGGGGGAAATGGCAATCAGCCCCAGCATTTT
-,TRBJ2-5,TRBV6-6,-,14,CASCRVGQRETQYF,TGTGCCAGCTGCAGGGTCGGGCAGCGAGAGACCCAGTACTTC
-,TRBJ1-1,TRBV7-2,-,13,CASSSQENTEAFF,TGTGCCAGCAGTTCACAGGAGAACACTGAAGCTTTCTTT
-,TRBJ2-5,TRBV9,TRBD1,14,CASSPADRETTQYF,TGTGCCAGCAGCCCAGCGGACAGGGAAACGACCCAGTACTTC
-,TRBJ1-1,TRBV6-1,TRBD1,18,CASSEVPPDRGLNTEAFF,TGTGCCAGCAGTGAAGTCCCCCCCGACAGGGGGTTGAACACTGAAGCTTTCTTT
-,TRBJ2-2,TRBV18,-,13,CASSPKHTGELFF,TGTGCCAGCTCACCTAAGCACACCGGGGAGCTGTTTTTT
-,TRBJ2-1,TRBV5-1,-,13,CASSSGGIDEQFF,TGCGCCAGCAGCTCGGGGGGCATAGATGAGCAGTTCTTC
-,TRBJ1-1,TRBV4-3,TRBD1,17,CASSQDWVGGLNTEAFF,TGCGCCAGCAGCCAAGATTGGGTAGGGGGCCTGAACACTGAAGCTTTCTTT
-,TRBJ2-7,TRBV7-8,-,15,CASSLLSQGPYEQYF,TGTGCCAGCAGCTTATTGTCACAGGGTCCCTACGAGCAGTACTTC
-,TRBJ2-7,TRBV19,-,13,CASSMQGTYEQYF,TGTGCCAGTAGTATGCAGGGGACCTACGAGCAGTACTTC
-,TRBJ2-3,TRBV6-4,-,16,CASSDRGSGSTDTQYF,TGTGCCAGCAGCGATCGGGGTAGCGGCAGCACAGATACGCAGTATTTT
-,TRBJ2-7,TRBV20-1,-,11,CSATSSYEQYF,TGCAGTGCTACCAGTTCCTACGAGCAGTACTTC
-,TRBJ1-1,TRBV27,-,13,CASSFSGNTEAFF,TGTGCCAGCAGTTTTTCAGGGAACACTGAAGCTTTCTTT
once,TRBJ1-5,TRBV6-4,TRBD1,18,CASERRQGFQYSNQPQHF,TGTGCCAGCGAGAGGAGACAGGGGTTTCAATATAGCAATCAGCCCCAGCATTTT
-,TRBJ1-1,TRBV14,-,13,CASSERGNTEAFF,TGTGCCAGCAGCGAAAGGGGGAACACTGAAGCTTTCTTT
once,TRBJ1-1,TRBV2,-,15,CASSEAIVLDTEAFF,TGTGCCAGCAGTGAAGCAATAGTGTTGGACACTGAAGCTTTCTTT
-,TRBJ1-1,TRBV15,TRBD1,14,CATSPHRDRTEAFF,TGTGCCACCAGCCCCCACCGGGACAGGACTGAAGCTTTCTTT
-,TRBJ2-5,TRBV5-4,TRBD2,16,CASSSAGTSGLETQYF,TGTGCCAGCAGCTCTGCCGGGACTAGCGGCCTTGAGACCCAGTACTTC
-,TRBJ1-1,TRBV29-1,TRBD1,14,CSVKDRDSFTEAFF,TGCAGCGTCAAAGACAGGGACAGCTTTACTGAAGCTTTCTTT